This T cell receptor beta chain was sequenced during a study of response to subunit inactivated influenza vaccine. From the RT-PCR reads, TCRdb called clonotypes with MiXCR, one entry per CDR3 protein. There are roughly 760,000 distinct CDR3 sequences in the sample; around 21% occur only once, and about a tenth lies in the top ten. The CDR3 length is 14 residues. V lost 2 bases and J lost 2, with 6 bases in between. Germline V gene lookup returns CDR1 MNHEY and CDR2 SMNVEV (reference sequence). The TCR sequence derives from a man aged 45 to 65 who received an inactivated influenza vaccine. Sequenced material: PBMCs from blood, taken around 5 days after vaccination. The gene calls are TRBV27 and TRBJ2-2; no firm D call. The CDR3 DNA reads as TGTGCCAGCAGTTTAAAATATAACACCGGGGAGCTGTTTTTT. Residues: CASSLKYNTGELFF.